A selection of T cell receptor beta chains follows, all from one sample in a study of control samples from healthy donors and cancer patients. TCRdb's copy holds only in-frame clones and misses some; the assay was immunoSEQ multiplex PCR. The profile shows about 270,000 clones, about four fifths of them singletons. The sequenced material came from PBMCs. These receptors came from a woman aged 55-69 years with lung cancer. Both conserved end residues are part of each CDR3. A D gene is named only where the DNA matches it firmly. Clone size is given for some rows only: seen once, a few or many times, or a class if the clone is expanded.

CASSVDGDTSYEQYF	TGTGCCAGCAGCGTAGACGGGGACACCTCCTACGAGCAGTACTTC	.	TRBV9	TRBJ2-7	.
CASSERGQGAGELFF	TGTGCCAGCAGTGAGCGGGGACAGGGGGCCGGGGAGCTGTTTTTT	TRBD1	TRBV6-1	TRBJ2-2	.
CASSQDRARKLFF	TGTGCCAGCAGCCAAGATCGGGCTCGAAAACTGTTTTTT	.	TRBV3-1/TRBV3-2	TRBJ1-4	.
CASSGGAGRNNEQFF	TGTGCCAGCAGCGGGGGGGCGGGACGAAACAATGAGCAGTTCTTC	.	TRBV11-2	TRBJ2-1	few
CATSRDRALTEAFF	TGTGCCACCAGCAGAGATAGGGCACTTACTGAAGCTTTCTTT	.	TRBV15	TRBJ1-1	.
CASSIGQGAFNEQFF	TGTGCTAGCAGCATCGGACAGGGAGCTTTTAATGAGCAGTTCTTC	TRBD1	TRBV7-7	TRBJ2-1	.
CASSLEVSPEKLFF	TGTGCCAGCAGCTTAGAGGTCAGTCCGGAAAAACTGTTTTTT	.	TRBV7-9	TRBJ1-4	.
CASSLGQGRGAYEQYF	TGCGCCAGCAGCTTGGGTCAGGGGCGTGGGGCCTACGAGCAGTACTTC	.	TRBV5-1	TRBJ2-7	.
CASSVTESSYNEQFF	TGTGCCAGCAGCGTGACTGAGAGCTCCTACAATGAGCAGTTCTTC	.	TRBV27	TRBJ2-1	.
CASSLTLNTEAFF	TGTGCCAGCAGCTTGACGCTGAACACTGAAGCTTTCTTT	.	TRBV5-4	TRBJ1-1	.
CASSLAGTGGEGYTF	TGCGCCAGCAGCTTGGCCGGGACAGGGGGCGAGGGCTACACCTTC	TRBD1	TRBV5-1	TRBJ1-2	.
CASSFISSGNTIYF	TGTGCCAGCAGTTTCATAAGCTCTGGAAACACCATATATTTT	.	TRBV28	TRBJ1-3	.
CASSLAGTGEQYF	TGTGCCAGCAGTCTTGCAGGGACGGGGGAGCAGTACTTC	.	TRBV28	TRBJ2-7	once
CASSLAGAYNEQFF	TGTGCCAGCAGTCTAGCGGGTGCCTACAATGAGCAGTTCTTC	TRBD2	TRBV9	TRBJ2-1	.
CASGKTQGLSGNTIYF	TGTGCCAGCGGGAAGACGCAGGGGCTCTCTGGAAACACCATATATTTT	.	TRBV9	TRBJ1-3	.
CASSLASSTENIQYF	TGTGCCAGCAGCTTAGCGAGTAGCACGGAGAACATTCAGTACTTC	.	TRBV11-2	TRBJ2-4	.
CASSQGAGSYNEQFF	TGTGCCAGCAGCCAAGGGGCGGGATCCTACAATGAGCAGTTCTTC	.	TRBV4-2	TRBJ2-1	.
CASSPGGTGNSPLHF	TGCGCCAGCAGCCCCGGGGGGACAGGCAATTCACCCCTCCACTTT	TRBD1	TRBV5-1	TRBJ1-6	.
CASSAIGENTEAFF	TGCGCCAGCAGCGCCATCGGGGAGAACACTGAAGCTTTCTTT	.	TRBV5-1	TRBJ1-1	.
CASSARDRGNYGYTF	TGTGCCAGCAGTGCCCGGGACAGGGGGAACTATGGCTACACCTTC	TRBD1	TRBV28	TRBJ1-2	.
CASSQTTNRQGKAEAFF	TGTGCCAGCAGCCAGACAACCAATCGACAGGGGAAGGCTGAAGCTTTCTTT	TRBD1	TRBV3-1/TRBV3-2	TRBJ1-1	.
CASSAWTDTQYF	TGTGCCAGCAGCGCCTGGACAGATACGCAGTATTTT	.	TRBV7-2	TRBJ2-3	.
CASSLDGSGRLSGELFF	TGTGCCAGCAGCTTGGATGGTAGCGGACGCCTAAGCGGGGAGCTGTTTTTT	.	TRBV7-9	TRBJ2-2	.
CASSYGGTNTGELFF	TGTGCCAGCAGTTATGGCGGAACGAACACCGGGGAGCTGTTTTTT	.	TRBV6-2/TRBV6-3	TRBJ2-2	.
CASSQVGMNTEAFF	TGTGCCAGCAGCCAAGTGGGCATGAACACTGAAGCTTTCTTT	.	TRBV3-1/TRBV3-2	TRBJ1-1	.
CASGLSGANVLTF	TGTGCCAGTGGACTCTCTGGGGCCAACGTCCTGACTTTC	.	TRBV28	TRBJ2-6	once
CASLSRGIKGEQYF	TGTGCCAGCCTGTCGAGGGGCATAAAGGGCGAGCAGTACTTC	.	TRBV6-5	TRBJ2-7	few
CASSLRDSGNEQFF	TGCGCCAGCAGCCTCCGGGACAGTGGTAATGAGCAGTTCTTC	TRBD1	TRBV5-1	TRBJ2-1	.
CASTILGRARSYGYTF	TGTGCCAGCACCATTTTAGGTCGGGCCCGGAGCTATGGCTACACCTTC	.	TRBV28	TRBJ1-2	.
CASSSRASYEQYF	TGTGCCAGCAGCAGTCGGGCCTCCTACGAGCAGTACTTC	.	TRBV3-1/TRBV3-2	TRBJ2-7	.
CASSEGLAPYNEQFF	TGTGCCAGCAGTGAAGGTCTAGCGCCATACAATGAGCAGTTCTTC	.	TRBV6-1	TRBJ2-1	.
CASGFLRGPTRNIQYF	TGTGCTAGTGGTTTCCTGCGGGGACCGACGAGGAACATTCAGTACTTC	.	TRBV12-5	TRBJ2-4	.
CASSRTASFSTDTQYF	TGCGCCAGCAGCAGGACAGCCTCCTTCTCCACAGATACGCAGTATTTT	.	TRBV10-2	TRBJ2-3	.
CATSDPTGTDTQYF	TGTGCCACCAGTGATCCAACAGGGACAGATACGCAGTATTTT	.	TRBV24-1	TRBJ2-3	once
CASSSQGAETQYF	TGCGCCAGCAGCTCCCAGGGTGCGGAGACCCAGTACTTC	.	TRBV5-1	TRBJ2-5	.
CASTSFGQVYNQPQHF	TGTGCCAGCACCTCTTTTGGACAGGTCTATAATCAGCCCCAGCATTTT	TRBD1	TRBV28	TRBJ1-5	once
CASSPNIAGGAPDTQYF	TGTGCCAGCTCACCTAATATAGCGGGGGGTGCTCCAGATACGCAGTATTTT	TRBD2	TRBV18	TRBJ2-3	.
CSAESSQTQYF	TGCAGTGCGGAGTCCAGCCAGACCCAGTACTTC	.	TRBV20-1	TRBJ2-5	.
CASSLGLAGRGETQYF	TGTGCCAGCAGCTTGGGACTAGCGGGAAGGGGAGAGACCCAGTACTTC	TRBD2	TRBV5-5	TRBJ2-5	.
CASSEYTYEQYF	TGTGCCAGCAGTGAATACACCTACGAGCAGTACTTC	.	TRBV6-1	TRBJ2-7	.